This TCR beta chain came from a study of cytomegalovirus exposure and HLA in healthy donors. Findings and limits, study-wide: TCR sequences were mostly rare, though some public TCRs occurred in many donors. Cytomegalovirus association was listed for 170 or so TCR beta chains. Cytomegalovirus status was reportedly diagnosed by the classifier with high specificity and sensitivity.

Worth noting for this clone: Its antigen is not known.

Clones were read by immunoSEQ multiplex PCR, and TCRdb kept only the in-frame ones, dropping some. Here the sample spans about 150,000 clones, roughly 91% being singletons. After removal of 6 bases from V and 6 bases from J, the junction contained 4 bases not matched to a gene. The CDR3 has 12 amino acids. Looked up from germline, CDR1 is SGHRS and CDR2 is YFSETQ. The sequenced material came from PBMCs. The chain is built from TRBV5-1 and TRBJ1-2; 8 bases are shared with TRBD1. The TCR originated in a man between 18 and 29 years old in good health and CMV-seronegative. The CDR3 is CASKTGDDGYTF. The CDR3 coding sequence is TGCGCCAGCAAGACAGGGGACGATGGCTACACCTTC.